The 32 T cell receptor beta chains below were found in one sample sequenced in a study of cytomegalovirus exposure and HLA in healthy donors. It was with 60 Vbeta and 13 Jbeta primers that the PCR ran. Repertoires were generated with immunoSEQ multiplex PCR, while TCRdb's copy carries only in-frame clones and drops some. This table has about 130,000 clones, 72% appearing once. Sample: PBMCs. These receptors all stem from a man aged 50-60 years in good health and CMV-seropositive.

The chain combines TRBV7-2 with TRBJ2-7, with 9 bases matching TRBD2. Trimming cost V 1 base and J 9 bases; bases outside gene matches: 10. The CDR3 loop spans 15 amino acids. Germline V gives CDR1 SGHTA, CDR2 FQGNSA. The CDR3 loop is CASSLGRGRARGQYF. DNA of the CDR3: TGTGCCAGCAGCTTAGGGCGCGGGAGGGCCAGGGGGCAGTACTTC.

This clone was detected only a few times. V gene TRBV2 combines with J gene TRBJ1-4; D gene ambiguous. Germline-derived CDR1 and CDR2 are SNHLY and FYNNEI. V was pared by 6 bases and J by 8 bases, with 16 bases between. The CDR3 covers 14 residues. CDR3 sequence: CASRGLGRLEKLFF. CDR3 in DNA: TGTGCCAGCAGGGGTTTGGGGAGGTTGGAAAAACTGTTTTTT. Using reference TRBV2 and TRBJ1-4 for the parts outside the CDR3, the full variable domain is EPEVTQTPSHQVTQMGQEVILRCVPISNHLYFYWYRQILGQKVEFLVSFYNNEISEKSEIFDDQFSVERPDGSNFTLKIRSTKLEDSAMYFCASRGLGRLEKLFFGSGTQLSVL.

This sequence joins TRBV7-2 and TRBJ1-1; TRBD1 matches at 7 bases. The V segment lost 5 bases and the J segment 1 base; nucleotides outside the gene matches: 4. CDR3 size: 14 residues. The germline gives CDR1 SGHTA, CDR2 FQGNSA. The CDR3 reads CASSRGQSNTEAFF. The CDR3 region has the DNA TGTGCCAGCAGCCGGGGACAGTCGAACACTGAAGCTTTCTTT.

The genes are TRBV5-1 and TRBJ2-3; D is perhaps TRBD2 (6 bases). Trimming cost V 4 bases and J 1 base, with 10 bases left between them. CDR1 and CDR2 from the germline V gene are SGHRS and YFSETQ. The CDR3 is 14 residues long. The CDR3 DNA is TGCGCCAGCAGCGATAGCGGACGCACAGATACGCAGTATTTT. Encoded protein: CASSDSGRTDTQYF.

This rearrangement joins TRBV16 to TRBJ1-1; D is perhaps TRBD1 (5 bases). Trimming cost V 1 base and J 3 bases, with 18 bases left between them. The CDR3 runs to 17 residues. CDR1 KGHSY and CDR2 FQNENV come from the germline V gene. The CDR3 bases are TGTGCCAGCAGCCAATTGAGTGGGGCCGGGCAGTACACTGAAGCTTTCTTT. Residues: CASSQLSGAGQYTEAFF.

This clone was detected ten times or more. The V and J genes are TRBV10-1 and TRBJ2-7, with D tentatively TRBD1 (5 bases). The germline gives CDR1 WNHNN, CDR2 SYGVQD (reference sequence). The V end lost 8 bases, the J end lost 3 bases, and 11 bases lay between the germline ends. The CDR3 length is 12 residues. The CDR3 bases are TGCGCCAGCGGGGCTGGAAACTACGAGCAGTACTTC. Encoded protein: CASGAGNYEQYF.

This clone came up a few times. This sequence joins TRBV11-1 and TRBJ1-2, with D possibly matching TRBD1 (6 bases). Trimming removed 5 bases from V and 1 base from J, with 14 bases in between. In germline, CDR1 is SGHAT, CDR2 FQDESV (reference sequence). The CDR3 loop spans 15 amino acids. The DNA for the CDR3 is TGTGCCAGCAGCCTTGGACAGAACGATAACTATGGCTACACCTTC. Its protein is CASSLGQNDNYGYTF.

V is TRBV6-6 and J is TRBJ1-2; TRBD1 is a possible D gene (6 bases). In germline, CDR1 is MNHNY, CDR2 SVGAGI (reference sequence). Trimming stripped 6 bases from V and 5 bases from J, with 16 bases between. The CDR3 runs 14 residues. CDR3 DNA: TGTGCCAGCAGAGCATCACACACAGGGTATGGCTACACCTTC. This codes for CASRASHTGYGYTF.

The V call is TRBV19, the J call TRBJ1-6; tentatively, D is TRBD1 (6 bases). V was trimmed by 3 bases and J by 7 bases, leaving 13 bases between them. This CDR3 has 15 residues. Germline CDR1 reads LNHDA; CDR2 reads SQIVND (reference sequence). CDR3 loop: CASSINEQGNSPLHF. The CDR3 DNA sequence: TGTGCCAGTAGTATTAATGAACAGGGAAATTCACCCCTCCACTTT.

This chain joins TRBV7-9 and TRBJ1-1; 7 bases are shared with TRBD1. The ends lost 3 bases at V and 1 base at J; junction bases unmatched: 8. From germline, CDR1 is SEHNR and CDR2 FQNEAQ (reference sequence). This CDR3 region has 16 residues. For the CDR3, the DNA is TGTGCCAGCAGCTTCGACAGGGCGGGAGGGAACACTGAAGCTTTCTTT. Translating it yields CASSFDRAGGNTEAFF.

The chain carries TRBV5-1 and TRBJ2-5; 9 bases fit TRBD1. V was pared by 6 bases and J by 2 bases, with 8 bases of the junction left unmatched. Germline V gene sequence: CDR1 SGHRS, CDR2 YFSETQ. The CDR3 consists of 15 residues. CDR3 coding DNA: TGCGCCAGCACTCTTTCGACAGGGGGGCAAGAGACCCAGTACTTC. Its protein is CASTLSTGGQETQYF.

The chain joins TRBV5-1 to TRBJ2-2, with 9 bases that match TRBD2. The CDR3 extends over 15 amino acids. V gave up 4 bases and J gave up 1 base; unmatched junction bases: 2. From germline, CDR1 is SGHRS and CDR2 YFSETQ. The CDR3 DNA is TGCGCCAGCAGCCCGACTAGCGGGAACACCGGGGAGCTGTTTTTT. Amino acids: CASSPTSGNTGELFF.

The genes are TRBV29-1 and TRBJ1-1, with unresolved D. V was clipped by 6 bases and J by 2 bases, with 7 bases between them. Germline CDR1 and CDR2: SQVTM and ANQGSEA. The CDR3 has 11 amino acids. This CDR3 reads CSVQVNTEAFF. CDR3 sequence (DNA): TGCAGCGTCCAGGTTAACACTGAAGCTTTCTTT.

The rearrangement uses TRBV6-6 and TRBJ1-5, with D perhaps TRBD1 (6 bases). This CDR3 has 15 amino acids. Germline CDR1 MNHNY, CDR2 SVGAGI (reference sequence). V was shortened by 6 bases and J by 4 bases, with 16 bases between the two germline ends. CDR3 loop: CASSHSDSRNQPQHF. The CDR3 DNA reads TGTGCCAGCAGCCACTCGGACAGCCGGAATCAGCCCCAGCATTTT.

V is TRBV4-1 and J is TRBJ1-1; 9 bases align to TRBD1. J was trimmed by 10 bases and V by 5 bases; bases with no gene match: 5. This CDR3 contains 12 residues. Germline lookup yields CDR1 MGHRA and CDR2 YSYEKL. This chain's CDR3 is CASSDTGGIAFF. The CDR3, as DNA: TGCGCCAGCAGCGATACAGGGGGCATAGCTTTCTTT.

The V gene is TRBV20-1, the J gene TRBJ2-7; a possible D gene is TRBD1 (5 bases). V was shortened by 6 bases and J by 3 bases, with 9 bases between the two germline ends. Per the germline V gene, CDR1 is DFQATT and CDR2 is SNEGSKA (reference sequence). The CDR3 totals 11 residues. The CDR3 nucleotides read TGCAGTGCCATAACAGGCTACGAGCAGTACTTC. Its translation: CSAITGYEQYF.

The chain recombines TRBV7-9 with TRBJ1-1; TRBD1 matches at 9 bases. The CDR3 spans 14 residues. The germline CDR1 and CDR2 sequences are SEHNR and FQNEAQ (reference sequence). V shed 4 bases and J 7 bases; nucleotides not matched to a gene: 7. In nucleotides, the CDR3 is TGTGCCAGCAGCTCGACACAGGGGGCGGGTGAAGCTTTCTTT. It encodes CASSSTQGAGEAFF.

The J gene is TRBJ1-3, the V gene TRBV18; no firm D call. Between the trimmed V and J ends, which lost 0 bases and 4 bases, there was a span of 10 bases. Germline V CDR1 and CDR2: KGHSH, LQKENI. The CDR3 runs to 15 residues. In DNA form, the CDR3 reads TGTGCCAGCTCACCACCGGCGCCCGGGGGAAACACCATATATTTT. Encoded protein: CASSPPAPGGNTIYF.

V usage is TRBV7-2 and J usage is TRBJ1-2; D remains unclear. CDR1 is SGHTA and CDR2 is FQGNSA in the germline V gene. Trimming removed 6 bases at V and 4 bases at J, with 12 bases between. CDR3 size: 13 residues. The CDR3 nucleotides are TGTGCCAGCAGATCTCGGGGTTCCTATGGCTACACCTTC. Translating it yields CASRSRGSYGYTF.

V gene TRBV5-1 combines with J gene TRBJ2-1; 7 nucleotides match TRBD1. CDR3 length: 14 residues. V trimming: 4 bases; J trimming: 7 bases; junction bases outside the gene matches: 8. CDR1 is SGHRS and CDR2 is YFSETQ in the germline V gene. The CDR3 nucleotides read TGCGCCAGCAGCCCTCTGACAGGGTGGAATGAGCAGTTCTTC. Protein product: CASSPLTGWNEQFF.

The rearrangement uses TRBV4-1 and TRBJ2-5, with a possible D match to TRBD1 (7 bases). The CDR3 is made up of 17 amino acids. Germline CDR1 and CDR2: MGHRA and YSYEKL. V was pared by 0 bases and J by 2 bases, with 16 bases between. The CDR3 DNA reads TGCGCCAGCAGCCAAGATCCCGGCAGGGGGGCTCAAGAGACCCAGTACTTC. It codes for CASSQDPGRGAQETQYF.

CDR3 nucleotide sequence: TGTGCCAGTAGTTCCCGGTCACCCTCCTACGAGCAGTACTTC. Its translation: CASSSRSPSYEQYF. V usage is TRBV19 and J usage is TRBJ2-7; D is unclear. CDR3 size: 14 residues. The germline V gene has CDR1 LNHDA and CDR2 SQIVND (reference sequence). Trimming pared 5 bases from V and 0 bases from J, leaving 11 bases between. Together with reference TRBV19 and TRBJ2-7, the CDR3 gives the full variable domain: DGGITQSPKYLFRKEGQNVTLSCEQNLNHDAMYWYRQDPGQGLRLIYYSQIVNDFQKGDIAEGYSVSREKKESFPLTVTSAQKNPTAFYLCASSSRSPSYEQYFGPGTRLTVT.

This chain links TRBV7-9 with TRBJ1-1; D call uncertain. Trimming shortened V by 6 bases and J by 9 bases, and 14 bases separated the two germline ends. This CDR3 has 12 residues. CDR1 is SEHNR and CDR2 is FQNEAQ in the germline V gene (reference sequence). CDR3 DNA sequence: TGTGCCAGCAGTCTAGAAGGGAGACAAGCTTTCTTT. It specifies CASSLEGRQAFF. Looking up the rest from reference TRBV7-9 and TRBJ1-1 gives the full variable domain: DTGVSQNPRHKITKRGQNVTFRCDPISEHNRLYWYRQTLGQGPEFLTYFQNEAQLEKSRLLSDRFSAERPKGSFSTLEIQRTEQGDSAMYLCASSLEGRQAFFGQGTRLTVV.

V gene TRBV27 combines with J gene TRBJ1-4; TRBD1 is a possible D gene (6 bases). This CDR3 has 18 amino acids. Germline V gene data show CDR1 as MNHEY and CDR2 as SMNVEV (reference sequence). Between the trimmed V and J ends, which lost 5 bases and 7 bases, there was a span of 26 bases. CDR3 loop: CASSPYNTQTGLTEKLFF. In DNA form, the CDR3 reads TGTGCCAGCAGTCCCTACAATACCCAGACAGGTCTTACTGAAAAACTGTTTTTT.

This clone appeared a few times. This chain uses TRBV6-4 with TRBJ2-1; 8 bases align to TRBD1. This CDR3 spans 16 amino acids. Germline assignment: CDR1 MRHNA and CDR2 SNTAGT. The V gene end was trimmed by 3 bases and the J gene end by 2 bases; junction bases not matched to a gene: 6. The CDR3 nucleotides are TGTGCCAGCAGTGAAAAAGGACAGGGCCCCTACAATGAGCAGTTCTTC. It specifies CASSEKGQGPYNEQFF.

The CDR3 DNA reads TGCGCCAGCAGTCGGGGATTCGAGCAGTACTTC. This codes for CASSRGFEQYF. The rearrangement joins TRBV10-1 to TRBJ2-7; perhaps TRBD2 as D (5 bases). CDR3 length: 11 residues. CDR1 and CDR2 (germline): WNHNN, SYGVQD (reference sequence). V was clipped by 5 bases and J by 6 bases, with 8 bases between them.

The rearrangement uses TRBV19 and TRBJ1-2; tentative D call: TRBD1 (6 bases). CDR3 length: 16 residues. V dropped 0 bases and J dropped 8 bases, with 19 bases sitting between them. Germline CDR1 reads LNHDA; CDR2 reads SQIVND (reference sequence). The CDR3 here is CASSIDRPGEFIGYTF. CDR3 nucleotide sequence: TGTGCCAGTAGTATAGATAGGCCAGGGGAATTTATAGGCTACACCTTC.

The V call is TRBV5-5, the J call TRBJ1-2, with D tentatively TRBD1 (5 bases). CDR1 and CDR2 (germline): SGHKS, YYEKEE (reference sequence). This CDR3 comprises 13 residues. Trimming took off 4 bases at V and 7 bases at J, with 14 bases between the two ends. CDR3 DNA sequence: TGTGCCAGCAGCCTTGGGGCTGAGAGTGGCTACACCTTC. Amino acid sequence: CASSLGAESGYTF.

Of note for this clone: The sample has other DNA sequences that encode this CDR3 too. CDR3: CASSSTGGGQPQHF. The CDR3 nucleotides are TGTGCCAGCAGTTCCACGGGGGGGGGTCAGCCCCAGCATTTT. J is TRBJ1-5 and V is TRBV7-2, with a tentative D call TRBD1 (5 bases). CDR3 length: 14 residues. V lost 6 bases, J lost 6 bases, and 15 bases lay in between. CDR1 and CDR2 from the germline V gene are SGHTA and FQGNSA. Combining the CDR3 with reference TRBV7-2 and TRBJ1-5 gives the whole variable domain GAGVSQSPSNKVTEKGKDVELRCDPISGHTALYWYRQSLGQGLEFLIYFQGNSAPDKSGLPSDRFSAERTGGSVSTLTIQRTQQEDSAVYLCASSSTGGGQPQHFGDGTRLSIL.

The V and J genes are TRBV11-1 and TRBJ1-1, with D possibly being TRBD1 (6 bases). V lost 5 bases, J lost 8 bases, and 15 bases lay in between. CDR1 is SGHAT and CDR2 is FQDESV in the germline V gene (reference sequence). This CDR3 comprises 13 residues. CDR3 bases: TGTGCCAGCAGCCCAGGACAGCCGGGGGAAGCTTTCTTT. It specifies CASSPGQPGEAFF.

V usage is TRBV5-4 and J usage is TRBJ2-7, with D maybe TRBD1 (6 bases). The length of the CDR3 is 13 residues. V was cut by 9 bases and J by 2 bases, with 15 bases left in between. CDR1 is SGHNT, CDR2 YYREEE, per germline (reference sequence). The CDR3 DNA sequence: TGTGCCACATGGACAGAGGGGACCTACGAGCAGTACTTC. Its translation: CATWTEGTYEQYF. Drawing the rest from reference TRBV5-4 and TRBJ2-7, the complete variable domain is ETGVTQSPTHLIKTRGQQVTLRCSSQSGHNTVSWYQQALGQGPQFIFQYYREEENGRGNFPPRFSGLQFPNYSSELNVNALELDDSALYLCATWTEGTYEQYFGPGTRLTVT.

In the case of this clone: Its ends do not fully match the called genes, so a read error is possible. The J gene is TRBJ2-1, the V gene TRBV7-7; 8 bases fit TRBD1. This CDR3 contains 17 residues. Germline V gives CDR1 SSHAT, CDR2 FNYEAQ (reference sequence). In nucleotides, the CDR3 is TGTGCTAGCAGCTTAGTATTCACAGGGGGCTCCTACAATGAGCAGTTCTTC. Its protein product is CASSLVFTGGSYNEQFF. Using reference TRBV7-7 and TRBJ2-1 for the parts outside the CDR3, the full variable domain is GAGVSQSPRYKVTKRGQDVTLRCDPISSHATLYWYQQALGQGPEFLTYFNYEAQPDKSGLPSDRFSAERPEGSISTLTIQRTEQRDSAMYRCASSLVFTGGSYNEQFFGPGTRLTVL.